This entry describes one T cell receptor (beta chain). The antigen is not known. This sample was taken from a study of post-analysis software for immune sequencing data. Findings and caveats of the study: Normalized Chao1 diversity was significantly lower in multiple sclerosis patients than in controls. Samples from a shared batch, those prepared together, strongly co-clustered by F measure. Higher frequency in patients than in controls was seen for roughly five TRBV segments, with TRBV5-6, TRBV5-1 and TRBV20-1 among them.

Built from TCR beta cDNA, the libraries had unique molecular identifiers in them. T cells, about 0.85 to 11 million of them, yielded some 540,000 cDNA molecules. TCRdb reprocessed the PCR reads with MiXCR, giving one entry per CDR3 protein. The table has approximately 400,000 distinct CDR3 sequences, around 33% seen once. Deletions cut 4 bases from V and 0 bases from J, with 15 bases between. The CDR3 length is 17 residues. CDR1 is SGHVS, CDR2 FQNEAQ, per germline. The V call is TRBV7-8, the J call TRBJ2-2; D remains ambiguous. Sequencing was carried out using blood. The TCR comes from a girl between 10 and 17 years old with multiple sclerosis. CDR3 sequence reads: CASSSRRIVPNTGELFF. The CDR3 DNA reads as TGTGCCAGCAGCTCCCGTAGAATAGTTCCGAACACCGGGGAGCTGTTTTTT.